One TCR beta chain is described in this entry. No antigen is known for it. The PCR ran on 60 Vbeta and 13 Jbeta primers. Sequencing was performed with immunoSEQ multiplex PCR; in TCRdb, only in-frame clones are kept and a portion is missing. The data show over 200,000 clones, approximately 80% seen once. This sample is drawn from a study of cytomegalovirus exposure and HLA in healthy donors. CDR3 size: 11 residues. Germline CDR1 is SQVTM and CDR2 is ANQGSEA. Deletions cut 6 bases from V and 2 bases from J, with 7 bases between. Broader study findings: TCR beta chain V- and J-gene trimming was linked, in a later analysis, to a missense variant in DCLRE1C. Most TCR beta V segments were productive about 90% or about 30% of the time in an earlier analysis. TCR beta sequences reportedly predicted most subjects' HLA-A and HLA-B alleles accurately.

Sample: PBMCs. This sequence joins TRBV29-1 and TRBJ1-2; D perhaps matches TRBD1 (6 bases). The sequence derives from a male donor in good health and CMV-seronegative. The CDR3 is CSVQGNYGYTF. The CDR3 DNA reads TGCAGCGTGCAGGGGAACTATGGCTACACCTTC.